The sequence of this TCR beta chain was determined in a study of blood T cell repertoires in COVID-19. Study background: Acute-phase and convalescent COVID-19 samples originated in the United States, Italy and Spain.

Source study methods: Nucleated cell counts were estimated from reference gene primer amplification. Here immunoSEQ multiplex PCR was the method, and the copy in TCRdb shows in-frame clones only, minus some. That table gives V, J and clone size, and the DNA gave D and trimming. The sample holds 200,000 to 250,000 clones, about 86% seen once. The V gene's germline CDR1 is SGHTA and CDR2 FQGNSA. The CDR3 has 16 residues. Losses at the gene ends were 5 bases for V and 2 bases for J; bases not matched to a gene: 7. This chain uses TRBV7-2 with TRBJ2-3; 10 nucleotides match TRBD2. Sample: peripheral blood. This receptor was obtained from a woman aged 25 to 39 who had recovered from COVID-19. The CDR3 sequence: CASSPYLAGDTDTQYF. CDR3 in DNA: TGTGCCAGCAGCCCTTATCTAGCGGGGGACACAGATACGCAGTATTTT.